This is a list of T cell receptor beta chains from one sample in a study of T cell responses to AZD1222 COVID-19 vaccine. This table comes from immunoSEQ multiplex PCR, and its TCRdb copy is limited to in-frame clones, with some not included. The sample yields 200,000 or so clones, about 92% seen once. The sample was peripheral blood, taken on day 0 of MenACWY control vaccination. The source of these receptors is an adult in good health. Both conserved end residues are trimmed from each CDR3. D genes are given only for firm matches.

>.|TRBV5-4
ASSLEKGKPNYGYT
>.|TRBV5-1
ASSRLSSANTGELF
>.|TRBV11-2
ASSHPGSPSYAEAF
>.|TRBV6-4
ASSEDSAYEQY
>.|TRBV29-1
SVTQVSYEQY
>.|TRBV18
ASSPGAVTYEQY
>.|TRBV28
ASRSGQFSYNSPLH
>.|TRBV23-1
ASSQLMDGGLNTGELF
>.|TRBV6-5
ASSYGVGIGSYGYT
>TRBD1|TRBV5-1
ASSLAGTGTSYGYT
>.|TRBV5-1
ASSPAGQQTDTQY
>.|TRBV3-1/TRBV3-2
ASTSSPRGNTIY
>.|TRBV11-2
ASSFDYAFFSTDTQY
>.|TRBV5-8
ASSLGAASGNTIY
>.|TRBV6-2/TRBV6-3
ASSTPQVLTDTQY
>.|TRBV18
ASSPRTGRGETQY
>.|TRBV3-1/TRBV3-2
ASSQGARVNQPQH
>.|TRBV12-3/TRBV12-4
ASSLGGGTEAF